The present T cell receptor beta chain was sequenced within a study of T cell responses to AZD1222 COVID-19 vaccine. Assay used: immunoSEQ multiplex PCR; TCRdb lists only in-frame clones, some missing. Among 130,000 to 150,000 clones listed, roughly 89% were seen once. Germline V gene data show CDR1 as MNHEY and CDR2 as SMNVEV (reference sequence). V dropped 3 bases and J dropped 5; count of bases not matched to a gene: 7. This CDR3 region has 15 residues. This chain joins TRBV27 and TRBJ2-1, with 7 bases aligning to TRBD2. This TCR was recovered from an adult in good health. The sequences come from peripheral blood, collected on day 0 of AZD1222 vaccination. The CDR3 DNA is TGTGCCAGCAGTTTTGTGGGAGGGAGGAACAATGAGCAGTTCTTC. Amino acids: CASSFVGGRNNEQFF.